This paragraph covers one TCR beta chain sequence. Its antigen is not identified. A multiplex PCR was run with 60 Vbeta primers and 13 Jbeta primers. Profiled with immunoSEQ multiplex PCR; TCRdb holds only in-frame clones, not every one. There are 90,000 to 140,000 clones in the sample; 75% to 85% occur only once, and 5% to 6.5% lies in the top ten. These data belong to a study of cytomegalovirus exposure and HLA in healthy donors. Study conclusions and caveats: Using the classifier, cytomegalovirus status was reportedly diagnosed with high specificity and sensitivity.

Germline V gene sequence: CDR1 MNHEY, CDR2 SMNVEV (reference sequence). The CDR3 sequence is 16 residues long. J was trimmed by 5 bases and V by 3 bases; bases with no gene match: 9. Source material: PBMCs. The source is a man between 18 and 35 years old in good health and CMV-seronegative. This chain uses TRBV27 with TRBJ2-3; 9 bases are shared with TRBD1. CDR3 residues: CASSFGGGQGIDTQYF. The CDR3 DNA is TGTGCCAGCAGTTTTGGGGGGGGACAGGGAATAGATACGCAGTATTTT.